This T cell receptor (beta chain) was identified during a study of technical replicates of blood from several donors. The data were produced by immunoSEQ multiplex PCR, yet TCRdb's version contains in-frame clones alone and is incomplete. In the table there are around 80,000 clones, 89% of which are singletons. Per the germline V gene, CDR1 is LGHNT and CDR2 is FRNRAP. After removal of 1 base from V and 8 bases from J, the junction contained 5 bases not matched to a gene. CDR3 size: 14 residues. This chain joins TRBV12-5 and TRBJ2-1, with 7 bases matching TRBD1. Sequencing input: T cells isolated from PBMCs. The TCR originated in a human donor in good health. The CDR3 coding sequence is TGTGCTAGTGGTTTGGGCCAAGGGGGCGATGAGCAGTTCTTC. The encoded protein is CASGLGQGGDEQFF.